This T cell receptor beta chain was documented in a study of early T cells in non-severe SARS-CoV-2 infection. About the study: Sequenced material consisted of bulk RNA (from unsorted whole blood), and chains were unpaired. Study-level results: Matching with VDJdb favored anti-spike CD8 responses (missing private and CD4 specificities).

This clonotype was observed many times. Its antigen is undetermined. Individual cDNA molecules each received unique molecular identifiers attached to them. MiXCR, applied by TCRdb to the 5' RACE reads, yields one record per CDR3 protein. Here the sample spans about 30,000 distinct CDR3 sequences, about 6.1% being singletons. The germline gives CDR1 MDHEN, CDR2 SYDVKM. Trimming stripped 3 bases from V and 3 bases from J, with 6 bases between. CDR3 length: 12 residues. The TCR was taken from an adult who was a healthcare worker with PCR-confirmed SARS-CoV-2 infection or an uninfected control (not recorded which). The chain joins TRBV28 to TRBJ2-7; D call uncertain. What was sequenced was whole blood. The CDR3 is CASSLAHYEQYF. DNA for the CDR3: TGTGCCAGCAGTTTGGCCCACTACGAGCAGTACTTC.